The present T cell receptor (beta chain) was sequenced within a study of OX40 agonist ivuxolimab in advanced cancers. Across the whole study: Prior anti-PD-1, anti-PD-L1 or anti-CTLA-4 therapy did not bar entry, and more than 35% had some. Three dose-escalation patients had partial responses: one with hepatocellular carcinoma and two with cutaneous melanoma.

Libraries were prepared by immunoSEQ multiplex PCR; TCRdb keeps only in-frame clonotypes and omits some of them. The sample includes about 50,000 clones, 70% to 90% of them seen just once. Study-level findings and limits: Clonal expansion in partial responders at 0.1-3.0 mg/kg ranked among the lowest. Nonresponders included some who also had low normalized T-cell clonal expansion.

A word on this clone: What it binds is unknown. The same CDR3 is also encoded by other DNA sequences in this sample.

Per germline, CDR1 DFQATT and CDR2 SNEGSKA (reference sequence). The CDR3 is 11 amino acids. The ends were cut back, 3 bases at V and 6 bases at J, with 6 bases in the middle. The V call is TRBV20-1, the J call TRBJ2-1; no clear D gene. The material sequenced was CD4+ or CD8+ T cells sorted from blood, taken in a trial of the OX40 agonist ivuxolimab. This TCR was sampled from an adult with an advanced solid tumor such as melanoma, head and neck, liver or kidney cancer. CDR3 residues: CSARIVNEQFF. CDR3 sequence (DNA): TGCAGTGCTAGGATAGTCAATGAGCAGTTCTTC.